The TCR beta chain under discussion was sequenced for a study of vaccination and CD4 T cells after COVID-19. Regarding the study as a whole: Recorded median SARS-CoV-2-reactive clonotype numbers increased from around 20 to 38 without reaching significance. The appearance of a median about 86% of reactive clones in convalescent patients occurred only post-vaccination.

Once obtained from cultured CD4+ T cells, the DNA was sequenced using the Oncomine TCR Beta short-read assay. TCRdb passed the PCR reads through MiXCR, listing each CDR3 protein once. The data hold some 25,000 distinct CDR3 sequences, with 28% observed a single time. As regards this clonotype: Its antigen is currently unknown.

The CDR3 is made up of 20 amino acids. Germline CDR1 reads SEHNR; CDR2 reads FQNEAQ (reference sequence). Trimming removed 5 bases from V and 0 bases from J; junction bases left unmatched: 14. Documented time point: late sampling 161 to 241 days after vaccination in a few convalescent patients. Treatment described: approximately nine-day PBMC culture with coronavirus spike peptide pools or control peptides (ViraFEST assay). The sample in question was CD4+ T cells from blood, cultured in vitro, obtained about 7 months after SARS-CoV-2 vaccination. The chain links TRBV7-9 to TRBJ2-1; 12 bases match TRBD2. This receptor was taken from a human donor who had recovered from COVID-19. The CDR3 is CASSSYRRGLAGNSYNEQFF. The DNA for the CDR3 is TGTGCCAGCAGCAGTTATAGACGTGGACTAGCGGGGAACTCCTACAATGAGCAGTTCTTC.